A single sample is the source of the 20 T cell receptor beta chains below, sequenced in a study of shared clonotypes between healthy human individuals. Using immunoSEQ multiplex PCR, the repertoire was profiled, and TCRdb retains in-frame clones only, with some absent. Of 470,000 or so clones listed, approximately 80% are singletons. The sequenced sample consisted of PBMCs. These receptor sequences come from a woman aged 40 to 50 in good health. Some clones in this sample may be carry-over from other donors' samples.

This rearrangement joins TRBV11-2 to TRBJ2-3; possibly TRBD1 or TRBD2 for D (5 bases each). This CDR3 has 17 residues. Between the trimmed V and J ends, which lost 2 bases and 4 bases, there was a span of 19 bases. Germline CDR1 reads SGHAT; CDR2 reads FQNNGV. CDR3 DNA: TGTGCCAGCAGCTTAATCAAAGGAAAAGGGACGGCAGATACGCAGTATTTT. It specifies CASSLIKGKGTADTQYF. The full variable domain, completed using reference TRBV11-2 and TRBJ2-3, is EAGVAQSPRYKIIEKRQSVAFWCNPISGHATLYWYQQILGQGPKLLIQFQNNGVVDDSQLPKDRFSAERLKGVDSTLKIQPAKLEDSAVYLCASSLIKGKGTADTQYFGPGTRLTVL.

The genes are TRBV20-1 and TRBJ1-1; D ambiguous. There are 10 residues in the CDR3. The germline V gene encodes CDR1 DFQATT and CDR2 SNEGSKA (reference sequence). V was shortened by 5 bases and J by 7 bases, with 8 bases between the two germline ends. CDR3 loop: CSAFQDEAFF. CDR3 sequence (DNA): TGCAGTGCTTTTCAAGATGAAGCTTTCTTT.

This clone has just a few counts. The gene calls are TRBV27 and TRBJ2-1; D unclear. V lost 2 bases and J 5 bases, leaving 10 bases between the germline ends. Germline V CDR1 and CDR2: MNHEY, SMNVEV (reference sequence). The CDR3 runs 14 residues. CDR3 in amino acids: CASSLGSPHNEQFF. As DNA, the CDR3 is TGTGCCAGCAGTTTAGGGTCCCCACACAATGAGCAGTTCTTC.

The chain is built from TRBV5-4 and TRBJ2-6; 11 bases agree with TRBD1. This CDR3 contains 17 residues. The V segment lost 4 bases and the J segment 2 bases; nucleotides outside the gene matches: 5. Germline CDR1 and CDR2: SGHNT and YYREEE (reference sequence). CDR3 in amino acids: CASSNRDRGAGANVLTF. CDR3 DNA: TGTGCCAGCAGCAACCGGGACAGGGGGGCTGGGGCCAACGTCCTGACTTTC.

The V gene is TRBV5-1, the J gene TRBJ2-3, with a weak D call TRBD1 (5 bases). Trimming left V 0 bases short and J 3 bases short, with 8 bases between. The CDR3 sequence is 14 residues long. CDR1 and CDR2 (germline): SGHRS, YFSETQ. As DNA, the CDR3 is TGCGCCAGCAGCTTGGGGACAATGACAGATACGCAGTATTTT. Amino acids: CASSLGTMTDTQYF.

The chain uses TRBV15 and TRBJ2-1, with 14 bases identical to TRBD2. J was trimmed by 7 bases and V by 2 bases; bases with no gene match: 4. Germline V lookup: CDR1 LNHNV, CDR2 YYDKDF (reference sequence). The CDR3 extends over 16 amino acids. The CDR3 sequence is CATSRKGLAGVNEQFF. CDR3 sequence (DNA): TGTGCCACCAGCAGAAAGGGACTAGCGGGAGTAAATGAGCAGTTCTTC.

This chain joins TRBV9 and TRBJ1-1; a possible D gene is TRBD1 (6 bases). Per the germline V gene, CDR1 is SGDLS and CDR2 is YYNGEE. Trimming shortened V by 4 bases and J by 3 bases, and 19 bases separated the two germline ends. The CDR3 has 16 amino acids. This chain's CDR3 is CASSLRGGLGDTEAFF. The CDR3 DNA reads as TGTGCCAGCAGCCTAAGAGGGGGGCTCGGTGACACTGAAGCTTTCTTT.

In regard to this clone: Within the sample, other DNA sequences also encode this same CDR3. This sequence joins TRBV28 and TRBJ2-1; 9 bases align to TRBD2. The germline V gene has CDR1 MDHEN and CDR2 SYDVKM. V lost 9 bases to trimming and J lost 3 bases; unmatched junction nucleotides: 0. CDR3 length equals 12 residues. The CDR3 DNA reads TGTGCCAGTAGCGGGAGCTACAATGAGCAGTTCTTC. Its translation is CASSGSYNEQFF.

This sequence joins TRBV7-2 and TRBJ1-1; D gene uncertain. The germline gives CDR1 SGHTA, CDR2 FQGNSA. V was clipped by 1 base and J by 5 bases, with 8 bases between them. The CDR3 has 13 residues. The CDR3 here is CASSLVLGTEAFF. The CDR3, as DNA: TGTGCCAGCAGCTTAGTTCTGGGGACTGAAGCTTTCTTT.

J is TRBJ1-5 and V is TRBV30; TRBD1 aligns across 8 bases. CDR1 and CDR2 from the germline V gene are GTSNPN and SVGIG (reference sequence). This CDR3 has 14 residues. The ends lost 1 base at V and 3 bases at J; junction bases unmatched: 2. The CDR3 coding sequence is TGTGCCTGGAGTGCGGGACAGGCCAATCAGCCCCAGCATTTT. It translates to CAWSAGQANQPQHF.

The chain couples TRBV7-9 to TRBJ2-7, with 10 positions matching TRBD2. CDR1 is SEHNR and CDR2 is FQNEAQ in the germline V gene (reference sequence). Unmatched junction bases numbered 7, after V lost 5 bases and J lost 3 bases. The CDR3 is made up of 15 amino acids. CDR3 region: CASSHSGRYLYEQYF. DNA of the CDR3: TGTGCCAGCAGCCATAGCGGGAGGTATCTCTACGAGCAGTACTTC. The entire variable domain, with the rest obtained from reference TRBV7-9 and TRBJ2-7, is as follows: DTGVSQNPRHKITKRGQNVTFRCDPISEHNRLYWYRQTLGQGPEFLTYFQNEAQLEKSRLLSDRFSAERPKGSFSTLEIQRTEQGDSAMYLCASSHSGRYLYEQYFGPGTRLTVT.

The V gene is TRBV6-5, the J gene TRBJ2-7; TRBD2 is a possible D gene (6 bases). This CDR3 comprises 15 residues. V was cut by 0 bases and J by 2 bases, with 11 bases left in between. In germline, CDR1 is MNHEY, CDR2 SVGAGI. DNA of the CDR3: TGTGCCAGCAGTTACTCAGGGCGGGGAACCTACGAGCAGTACTTC. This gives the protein CASSYSGRGTYEQYF.

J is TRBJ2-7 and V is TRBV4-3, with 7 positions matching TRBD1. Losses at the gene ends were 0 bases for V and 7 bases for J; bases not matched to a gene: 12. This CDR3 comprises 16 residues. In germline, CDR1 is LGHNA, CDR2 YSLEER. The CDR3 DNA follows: TGCGCCAGCAGCCAAGACTCCACATCAGGGGGTTGGGAGCAGTACTTC. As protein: CASSQDSTSGGWEQYF.

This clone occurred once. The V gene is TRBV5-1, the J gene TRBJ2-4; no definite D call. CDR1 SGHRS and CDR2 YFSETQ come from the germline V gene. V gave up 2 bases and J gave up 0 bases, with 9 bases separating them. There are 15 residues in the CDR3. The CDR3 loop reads CASSFDLLAKNIQYF. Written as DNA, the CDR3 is TGCGCCAGCAGCTTTGATCTTCTAGCCAAAAACATTCAGTACTTC.

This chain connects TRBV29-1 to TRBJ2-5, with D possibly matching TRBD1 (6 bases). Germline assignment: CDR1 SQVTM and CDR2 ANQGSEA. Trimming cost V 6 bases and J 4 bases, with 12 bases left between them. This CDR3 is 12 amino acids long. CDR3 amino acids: CSVKTGGETQYF. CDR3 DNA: TGCAGCGTGAAGACAGGTGGAGAGACCCAGTACTTC.

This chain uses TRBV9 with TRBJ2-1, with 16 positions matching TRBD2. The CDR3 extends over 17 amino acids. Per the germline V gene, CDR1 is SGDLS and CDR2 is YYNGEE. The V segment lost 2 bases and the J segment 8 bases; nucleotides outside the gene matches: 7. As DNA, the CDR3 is TGTGCCAGCAGCGTTCTCGGGACTAGCGGGAGGGGGCATGAGCAGTTCTTC. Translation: CASSVLGTSGRGHEQFF.

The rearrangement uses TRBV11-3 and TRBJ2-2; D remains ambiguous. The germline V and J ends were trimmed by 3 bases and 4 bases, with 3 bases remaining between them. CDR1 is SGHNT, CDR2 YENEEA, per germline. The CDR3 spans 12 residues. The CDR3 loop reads CASSLTTGELFF. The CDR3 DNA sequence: TGTGCCAGCAGCTTGACCACCGGGGAGCTGTTTTTT.

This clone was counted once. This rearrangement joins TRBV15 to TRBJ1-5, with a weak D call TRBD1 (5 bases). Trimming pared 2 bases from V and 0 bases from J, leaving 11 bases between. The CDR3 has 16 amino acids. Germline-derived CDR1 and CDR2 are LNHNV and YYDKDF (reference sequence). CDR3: CATSRTGGVSNQPQHF. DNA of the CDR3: TGTGCCACCAGCAGAACAGGTGGAGTTAGCAATCAGCCCCAGCATTTT.

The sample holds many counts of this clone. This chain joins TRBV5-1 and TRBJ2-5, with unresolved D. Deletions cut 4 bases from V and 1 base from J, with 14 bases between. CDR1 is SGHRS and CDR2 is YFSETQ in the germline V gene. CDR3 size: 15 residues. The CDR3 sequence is CASSQNVGSQETQYF. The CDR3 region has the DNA TGCGCCAGCAGCCAAAATGTGGGTTCCCAAGAGACCCAGTACTTC. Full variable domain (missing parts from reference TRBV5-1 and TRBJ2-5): KAGVTQTPRYLIKTRGQQVTLSCSPISGHRSVSWYQQTPGQGLQFLFEYFSETQRNKGNFPGRFSGRQFSNSRSEMNVSTLELGDSALYLCASSQNVGSQETQYFGPGTRLLVL.

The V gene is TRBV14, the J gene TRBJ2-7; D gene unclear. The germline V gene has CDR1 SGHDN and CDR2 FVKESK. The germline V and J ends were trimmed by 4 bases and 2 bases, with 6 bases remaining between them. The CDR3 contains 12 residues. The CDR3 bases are TGTGCCAGCAGCCCTACTACCTACGAGCAGTACTTC. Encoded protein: CASSPTTYEQYF.